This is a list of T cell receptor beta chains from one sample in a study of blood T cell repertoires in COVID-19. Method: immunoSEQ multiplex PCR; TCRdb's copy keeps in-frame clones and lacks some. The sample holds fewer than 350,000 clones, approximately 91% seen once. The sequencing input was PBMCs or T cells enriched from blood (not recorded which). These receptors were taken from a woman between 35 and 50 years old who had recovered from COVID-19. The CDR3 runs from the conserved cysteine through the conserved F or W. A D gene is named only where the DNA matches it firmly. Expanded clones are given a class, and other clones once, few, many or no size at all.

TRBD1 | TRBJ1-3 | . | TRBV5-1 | CASSRGEPTGRGNTIYF | TGCGCCAGCAGCCGGGGAGAACCGACAGGGCGAGGAAACACCATATATTTT
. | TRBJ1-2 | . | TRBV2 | CASTEAGGHGYTF | TGTGCCAGCACCGAGGCCGGGGGGCATGGCTACACCTTC
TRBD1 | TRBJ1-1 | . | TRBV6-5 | CASSYAMTGGYTEAFF | TGTGCCAGCAGTTACGCGATGACAGGGGGCTACACTGAAGCTTTCTTT
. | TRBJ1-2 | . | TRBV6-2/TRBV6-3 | CASSPNRALYGYTF | TGTGCCAGCAGTCCCAACAGGGCCCTCTATGGCTACACCTTC
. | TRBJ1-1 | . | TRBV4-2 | CASSQASGPARAEAFF | TGTGCCAGCAGCCAAGCGAGCGGGCCCGCTAGGGCGGAAGCTTTCTTT
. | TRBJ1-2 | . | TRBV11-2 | CASSRNGPGGYTF | TGTGCCAGCAGCCGAAATGGGCCGGGAGGCTACACCTTC
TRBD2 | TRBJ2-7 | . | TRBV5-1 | CASSPRGLAGGWSYEQYF | TGCGCCAGCAGCCCGAGGGGACTAGCGGGGGGGTGGTCCTACGAGCAGTACTTC
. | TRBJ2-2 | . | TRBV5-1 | CASSLNFLLGTGELFF | TGCGCCAGCAGCTTGAATTTCCTCCTAGGCACCGGGGAGCTGTTTTTT
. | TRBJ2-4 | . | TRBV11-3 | CASSLEVGATKNIQYF | TGTGCCAGCAGCTTAGAGGTGGGGGCGACCAAAAACATTCAGTACTTC
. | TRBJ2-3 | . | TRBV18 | CASGGTDTQYF | TGTGCCAGCGGAGGTACAGATACGCAGTATTTT
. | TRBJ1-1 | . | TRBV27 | CASSLLRGRSEAFF | TGTGCCAGCAGTTTATTGCGGGGGAGGTCTGAAGCTTTCTTT
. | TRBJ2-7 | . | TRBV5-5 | CASSLVGSSYEQYF | TGTGCCAGCAGCTTGGTAGGGAGCTCCTACGAGCAGTACTTC
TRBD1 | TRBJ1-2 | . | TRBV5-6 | CASSSGQGSFVDYGYTF | TGTGCCAGCAGCTCCGGACAGGGGAGCTTCGTGGACTATGGCTACACCTTC
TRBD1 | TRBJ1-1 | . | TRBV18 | CASSSPGTGTNTEAFF | TGTGCCAGCTCATCTCCTGGGACAGGGACTAACACTGAAGCTTTCTTT
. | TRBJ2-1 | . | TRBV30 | CAWTAYNEQFF | TGTGCCTGGACTGCCTACAATGAGCAGTTCTTC
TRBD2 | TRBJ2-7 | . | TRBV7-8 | CASSPLWIAGGYEQYF | TGTGCCAGCAGCCCCCTATGGATAGCGGGAGGCTACGAGCAGTACTTC
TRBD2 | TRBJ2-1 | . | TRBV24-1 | CATSDSAGVSYNEQFF | TGTGCCACCAGTGATTCCGCGGGGGTCTCCTACAATGAGCAGTTCTTC
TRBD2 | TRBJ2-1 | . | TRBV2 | CASRPGTSNGNEQFF | TGTGCCAGCAGGCCCGGGACTAGCAACGGTAATGAGCAGTTCTTC
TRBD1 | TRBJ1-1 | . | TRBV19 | CASSITPGGLNTEAFF | TGTGCCAGTAGTATAACCCCAGGGGGCCTGAACACTGAAGCTTTCTTT
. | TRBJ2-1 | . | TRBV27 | CASIGQNSYNEQFF | TGTGCCAGCATTGGGCAGAACTCCTACAATGAGCAGTTCTTC
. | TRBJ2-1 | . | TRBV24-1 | CATSDARQFHNEQFF | TGTGCCACCAGTGATGCGAGGCAGTTCCACAATGAGCAGTTCTTC
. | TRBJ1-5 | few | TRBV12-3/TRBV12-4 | CATGGGQPQHF | TGTGCCACGGGGGGCGGTCAGCCCCAGCATTTT
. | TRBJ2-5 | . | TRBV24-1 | CATSDGRAGGVETQYF | TGTGCCACCAGTGATGGGAGGGCAGGGGGCGTTGAGACCCAGTACTTC
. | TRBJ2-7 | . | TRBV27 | CASSFLGGEQYF | TGTGCCAGCAGTTTTTTAGGGGGCGAGCAGTACTTC
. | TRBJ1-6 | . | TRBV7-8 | CASSPNRNSPLHF | TGTGCCAGCAGCCCCAACAGGAATTCACCCCTCCACTTT
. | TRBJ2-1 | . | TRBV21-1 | CASSGSRRGVAEEQFF | TGTGCCAGCAGCGGTAGTAGGCGGGGTGTCGCCGAGGAGCAGTTCTTC
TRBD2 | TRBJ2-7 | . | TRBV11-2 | CASSLDLRTSSREQYF | TGTGCCAGCAGCTTAGATTTGAGGACTAGCTCTCGAGAGCAGTACTTC
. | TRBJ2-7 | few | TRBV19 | CASSEGYNSYEQYF | TGTGCCAGTAGTGAGGGCTACAACTCCTACGAGCAGTACTTC
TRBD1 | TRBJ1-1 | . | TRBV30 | CAWSRRRDSYNTEAFF | TGTGCCTGGAGTCGAAGGCGGGACAGTTATAACACTGAAGCTTTCTTT
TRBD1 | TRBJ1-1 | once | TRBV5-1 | CASSRQGPNMNTEAFF | TGCGCCAGCAGCCGACAGGGTCCGAACATGAACACTGAAGCTTTCTTT
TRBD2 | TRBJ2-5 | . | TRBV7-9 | CASSLATSRQETQYF | TGTGCCAGCAGCTTAGCGACTAGCCGACAAGAGACCCAGTACTTC
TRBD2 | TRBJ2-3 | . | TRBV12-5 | CASGLFTLAGGRGGTDTQYF | TGTGCTAGTGGTTTGTTCACCTTAGCGGGGGGAAGAGGCGGCACAGATACGCAGTATTTT
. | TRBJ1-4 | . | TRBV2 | CASIPLNGEKLFF | TGTGCCAGTATCCCACTAAACGGTGAAAAACTGTTTTTT
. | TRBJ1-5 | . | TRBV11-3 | CASSFSGWDNQPQHF | TGTGCCAGCAGCTTCTCAGGGTGGGACAATCAGCCCCAGCATTTT
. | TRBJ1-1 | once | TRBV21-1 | CASSTLPRGQAFF | TGTGCCAGCAGCACCTTACCCAGGGGGCAAGCTTTCTTT
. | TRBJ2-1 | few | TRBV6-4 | CASSTTSGDYNEQFF | TGTGCCAGCAGTACAACATCAGGGGATTACAATGAGCAGTTCTTC
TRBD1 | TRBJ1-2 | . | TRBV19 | CASSNDRDPQGYTF | TGTGCCAGTAGTAATGACAGGGACCCTCAGGGCTACACCTTC
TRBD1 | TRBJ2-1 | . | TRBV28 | CASRVGTGIYNEQFF | TGTGCCAGCAGAGTAGGGACAGGGATTTACAATGAGCAGTTCTTC
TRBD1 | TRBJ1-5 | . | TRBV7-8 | CASSLERQGQPQHF | TGTGCCAGCAGCTTAGAGAGACAGGGGCAGCCCCAGCATTTT
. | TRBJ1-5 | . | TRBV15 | CATSRGTGYSNQPQHF | TGTGCCACCAGCAGAGGGACTGGGTATAGCAATCAGCCCCAGCATTTT
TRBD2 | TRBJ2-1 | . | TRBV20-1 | CSASWSSGSHYNEQFF | TGCAGTGCTAGTTGGTCTAGCGGGAGCCATTACAATGAGCAGTTCTTC
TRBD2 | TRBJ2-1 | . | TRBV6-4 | CASTPRTSGRGNEQFF | TGTGCCAGCACCCCCAGGACTAGCGGGAGAGGTAATGAGCAGTTCTTC
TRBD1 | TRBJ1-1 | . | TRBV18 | CASSLGQDEAFF | TGTGCCAGCTCACTCGGACAGGATGAAGCTTTCTTT
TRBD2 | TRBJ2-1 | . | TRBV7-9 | CASSRTSGSDEQFF | TGTGCCAGCAGCCGGACTAGCGGGAGCGATGAGCAGTTCTTC
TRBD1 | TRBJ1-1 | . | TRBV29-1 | CSVGQGDTEAFF | TGCAGCGTAGGACAGGGGGACACTGAAGCTTTCTTT
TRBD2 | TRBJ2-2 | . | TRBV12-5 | CASGREGDTGELFF | TGTGCTAGTGGCCGGGAGGGGGACACCGGGGAGCTGTTTTTT
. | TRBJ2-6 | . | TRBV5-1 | CASGESSGANVLTF | TGCGCCAGCGGGGAGAGTTCTGGGGCCAACGTCCTGACTTTC
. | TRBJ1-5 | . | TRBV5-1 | CASSLEGGQPQHF | TGCGCCAGCAGCTTGGAAGGGGGTCAGCCCCAGCATTTT
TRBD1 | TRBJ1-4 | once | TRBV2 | CASTGTAREKLFF | TGTGCCAGCACCGGGACAGCCCGAGAAAAACTGTTTTTT
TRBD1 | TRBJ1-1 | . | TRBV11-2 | CASSQQGAITEAFF | TGTGCCAGCAGCCAACAGGGGGCAATAACTGAAGCTTTCTTT
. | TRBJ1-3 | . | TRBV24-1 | CATTFPGNTIYF | TGTGCCACCACCTTTCCTGGAAACACCATATATTTT
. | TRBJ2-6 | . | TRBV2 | CASSERLTGANVLTF | TGTGCCAGCAGTGAACGGTTAACTGGGGCCAACGTCCTGACTTTC
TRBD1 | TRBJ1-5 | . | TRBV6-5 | CASRHRGHDQPQHF | TGTGCCAGCAGACACAGGGGGCATGATCAGCCCCAGCATTTT
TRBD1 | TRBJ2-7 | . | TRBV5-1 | CASSLGDRGNYEQYF | TGCGCCAGCAGCCTGGGAGACAGGGGAAACTACGAGCAGTACTTC